Following are 2 T cell receptor beta chains from one sample sequenced in a study of cytomegalovirus exposure and HLA in healthy donors. Data came from immunoSEQ multiplex PCR; TCRdb stores just in-frame clones and leaves some out. Of roughly 80,000 clones listed, roughly 93% are singletons. The sample taken for sequencing was PBMCs. Receptors were obtained from a man in his late teens or twenties in good health and CMV-seronegative.

The V gene is TRBV5-4, the J gene TRBJ1-2, with 9 bases that match TRBD1. The CDR3 contains 15 residues. Germline V gives CDR1 SGHNT, CDR2 YYREEE (reference sequence). Trimming removed 3 bases from V and 8 bases from J; junction bases left unmatched: 11. CDR3 sequence reads: CASSWTGTGMRGYTF. The CDR3 DNA sequence: TGTGCCAGCAGCTGGACCGGGACAGGGATGAGGGGCTACACCTTC.

The chain recombines TRBV5-1 with TRBJ1-6; possibly TRBD1 for D (6 bases). In germline, CDR1 is SGHRS, CDR2 YFSETQ. CDR3 length: 17 amino acids. V shed 0 bases and J shed 7 bases, with 17 bases lying between them. CDR3 nucleotide sequence: TGCGCCAGCAGCTTGGTAGGCTTGGGTCAGGGGAATTCACCCCTCCACTTT. This encodes CASSLVGLGQGNSPLHF. Drawing the rest from reference TRBV5-1 and TRBJ1-6, the complete variable domain is KAGVTQTPRYLIKTRGQQVTLSCSPISGHRSVSWYQQTPGQGLQFLFEYFSETQRNKGNFPGRFSGRQFSNSRSEMNVSTLELGDSALYLCASSLVGLGQGNSPLHFGNGTRLTVT.